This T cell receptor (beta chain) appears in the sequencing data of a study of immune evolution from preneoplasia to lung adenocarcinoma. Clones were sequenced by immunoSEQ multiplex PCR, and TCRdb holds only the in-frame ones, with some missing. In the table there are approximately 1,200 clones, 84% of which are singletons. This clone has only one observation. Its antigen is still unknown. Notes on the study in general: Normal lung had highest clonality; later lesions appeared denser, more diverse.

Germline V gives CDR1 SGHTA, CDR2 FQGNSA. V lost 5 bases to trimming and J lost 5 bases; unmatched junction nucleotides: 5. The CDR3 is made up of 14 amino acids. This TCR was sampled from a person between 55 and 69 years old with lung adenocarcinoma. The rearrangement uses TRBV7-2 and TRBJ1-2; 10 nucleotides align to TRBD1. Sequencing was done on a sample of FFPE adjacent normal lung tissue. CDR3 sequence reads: CASSPRGQGYGYTF. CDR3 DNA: TGTGCCAGCAGCCCTAGGGGACAGGGGTATGGCTACACCTTC.